The rows below give T cell receptor beta chains drawn from one sample of a study of human T cells and chemical hapten exposure. TCRdb analysed the RACE reads with MiXCR anew, one entry per CDR3 protein. The sample includes around 250,000 distinct CDR3 sequences, more than 6.5% seen only once; the top ten take 2% to 2.5%. The sequencing here drew on whole blood, taken in connection with sensitization to the hapten diphenylcyclopropenone (DPC). These receptors originate from a woman aged 40 to 50 with alopecia areata. Some clones in this sample may be carry-over from other donors' samples. The conserved cysteine and the conserved F or W are not part of the CDR3 here.

J gene: TRBJ2-7; V gene: TRBV2; CDR3 protein: ASRDRGRLTYEQY
J gene: TRBJ1-2; V gene: TRBV7-2; CDR3 protein: ASSPPPQGLNYGYT
J gene: TRBJ2-3; V gene: TRBV6-4; CDR3 protein: ASKVGQGPDTQY
J gene: TRBJ2-7; V gene: TRBV15; CDR3 protein: ATSRDRGLVSEQY
J gene: TRBJ2-1; V gene: TRBV20-1; CDR3 protein: SARLDEQF
J gene: TRBJ2-2; V gene: TRBV14; CDR3 protein: ASSPLAGVPTGELF
J gene: TRBJ2-1; V gene: TRBV7-2; CDR3 protein: ASSPQAGASGMSSYNEQF
J gene: TRBJ1-2; V gene: TRBV20-1; CDR3 protein: SASEGRIRGYT
J gene: TRBJ2-7; V gene: TRBV4-1; CDR3 protein: ASSQGRDTYEQY
J gene: TRBJ1-1; V gene: TRBV13; CDR3 protein: ASSLREQREAF
J gene: TRBJ1-2; V gene: TRBV7-9; CDR3 protein: ASSQGISYGYT
J gene: TRBJ2-5; V gene: TRBV3-1; CDR3 protein: ASSMDRAETQY
J gene: TRBJ2-7; V gene: TRBV11-2; CDR3 protein: ASSPTSGVRYEQY
J gene: TRBJ2-1; V gene: TRBV20-1; CDR3 protein: SALQGLSYNEQF
J gene: TRBJ2-1; V gene: TRBV10-3; CDR3 protein: AVNRGEALVGQF
J gene: TRBJ2-3; V gene: TRBV7-9; CDR3 protein: ATQKGTDTQY
J gene: TRBJ1-6; V gene: TRBV14; CDR3 protein: ASSQELGNSPLH
J gene: TRBJ2-7; V gene: TRBV20-1; CDR3 protein: SARDQEGRGGQY
J gene: TRBJ2-7; V gene: TRBV20-1; CDR3 protein: SARAVLRGEQY
J gene: TRBJ2-3; V gene: TRBV6-6; CDR3 protein: ASTLTGDTQY
J gene: TRBJ2-3; V gene: TRBV21-1; CDR3 protein: ASRLAGGADTQY
J gene: TRBJ1-5; V gene: TRBV4-3; CDR3 protein: ASSQTLPGGAYSNQPQH
J gene: TRBJ2-1; V gene: TRBV6-5; CDR3 protein: ASSYSLDRGPYNEQF
J gene: TRBJ1-6; V gene: TRBV6-5; CDR3 protein: ASSPGLTYVGSPLH
J gene: TRBJ2-2; V gene: TRBV5-1; CDR3 protein: ASSPMTSGSPGELF
J gene: TRBJ2-7; V gene: TRBV7-2; CDR3 protein: ASSLRPISSYEQY
J gene: TRBJ2-3; V gene: TRBV11-2; CDR3 protein: ASSTLGRLDTQY
J gene: TRBJ2-7; V gene: TRBV7-2; CDR3 protein: ASSPSGGSSYEQY